This is a list of T cell receptor beta chains from one sample in a study of spatial heterogeneity in lung cancer. TCRdb reprocessed the 5' RACE reads via MiXCR and lists one record per CDR3 protein. The sample has tens of thousands of distinct CDR3 sequences; 5% to 5.5% are singletons. The material sequenced was PBMCs, taken at surgery. The receptor set was obtained from a female donor with early-stage non-small cell lung cancer. The CDR3 runs from the conserved cysteine through the conserved F or W. The D gene is left open where the match is weak. The size entry is marked missing in some rows and otherwise reads once, few, many or a size class.

D gene: TRBD1; clone size: .; V gene: TRBV29-1; J gene: TRBJ1-2; CDR3 protein: CSAGQGFYSGYTF; CDR3 DNA: TGCAGCGCCGGACAGGGATTTTATTCTGGCTACACCTTC
D gene: TRBD1; clone size: many; V gene: TRBV13; J gene: TRBJ2-2; CDR3 protein: CASSLVPGQGPDPPGVLFF; CDR3 DNA: TGTGCCAGCAGCCTAGTCCCGGGACAGGGACCAGACCCTCCAGGGGTGCTGTTTTTT
D gene: .; clone size: many; V gene: TRBV7-2; J gene: TRBJ2-7; CDR3 protein: CASTRNLQGLEQYF; CDR3 DNA: TGTGCCAGCACCCGAAACTTACAGGGTCTCGAGCAGTACTTC
D gene: .; clone size: many; V gene: TRBV11-2; J gene: TRBJ2-7; CDR3 protein: CASSLASSEYEQYF; CDR3 DNA: TGTGCCAGCAGCTTAGCGAGCTCAGAATACGAGCAGTACTTC
D gene: TRBD1; clone size: few; V gene: TRBV20-1; J gene: TRBJ2-4; CDR3 protein: CSASKDRGDTIQYF; CDR3 DNA: TGCAGTGCTAGTAAAGACAGGGGGGATACCATTCAGTACTTC
D gene: TRBD2; clone size: few; V gene: TRBV20-1; J gene: TRBJ2-3; CDR3 protein: CSARDGGAPGDTQYF; CDR3 DNA: TGCAGTGCTAGAGACGGGGGGGCGCCGGGAGATACGCAGTATTTT
D gene: .; clone size: many; V gene: TRBV19; J gene: TRBJ1-2; CDR3 protein: CASSIVGYGYTF; CDR3 DNA: TGTGCCAGTAGTATAGTCGGCTATGGCTACACCTTC
D gene: .; clone size: .; V gene: TRBV5-1; J gene: TRBJ2-7; CDR3 protein: CASSSTLSYEQYF; CDR3 DNA: TGCGCCAGCAGCTCCACGTTGTCCTACGAGCAGTACTTC
D gene: TRBD1; clone size: many; V gene: TRBV29-1; J gene: TRBJ1-2; CDR3 protein: CSVGGTASNYGYTF; CDR3 DNA: TGCAGCGTCGGGGGGACAGCTTCCAACTATGGCTACACCTTC
D gene: .; clone size: many; V gene: TRBV21-1; J gene: TRBJ2-1; CDR3 protein: CASSIFSSYNEQFF; CDR3 DNA: TGTGCCAGCAGCATATTCAGCTCCTACAATGAGCAGTTCTTC
D gene: TRBD2; clone size: many; V gene: TRBV27; J gene: TRBJ2-7; CDR3 protein: CASSLEPEGLDREQYF; CDR3 DNA: TGTGCCAGCAGTTTGGAACCGGAGGGACTAGATCGCGAGCAGTACTTC
D gene: .; clone size: many; V gene: TRBV12-3/TRBV12-4; J gene: TRBJ2-6; CDR3 protein: CASSFPGPGANVLTF; CDR3 DNA: TGTGCCAGCAGTTTCCCCGGGCCTGGGGCCAACGTCCTGACTTTC
D gene: .; clone size: large; V gene: TRBV10-3; J gene: TRBJ2-7; CDR3 protein: CAISGAQGPDVYEQYF; CDR3 DNA: TGTGCCATCAGTGGCGCCCAAGGACCGGATGTCTACGAGCAGTACTTC
D gene: .; clone size: many; V gene: TRBV11-3; J gene: TRBJ2-2; CDR3 protein: CASTLGGQVTGELFF; CDR3 DNA: TGTGCCAGCACCCTCGGGGGGCAAGTCACCGGGGAGCTGTTTTTT
D gene: TRBD2; clone size: few; V gene: TRBV14; J gene: TRBJ2-5; CDR3 protein: CASSRWGGGKKETQYF; CDR3 DNA: TGTGCCAGCAGCCGTTGGGGCGGGGGGAAGAAGGAGACCCAGTACTTC
D gene: TRBD2; clone size: many; V gene: TRBV4-3; J gene: TRBJ2-5; CDR3 protein: CASSQDQRGSETQYF; CDR3 DNA: TGCGCCAGCAGCCAAGATCAGCGGGGATCTGAGACCCAGTACTTC
D gene: TRBD1; clone size: many; V gene: TRBV20-1; J gene: TRBJ1-1; CDR3 protein: CSATGELNTEAFF; CDR3 DNA: TGCAGTGCCACAGGGGAGCTGAACACTGAAGCTTTCTTT
D gene: .; clone size: many; V gene: TRBV11-2; J gene: TRBJ2-7; CDR3 protein: CASTVGRGSLEQYF; CDR3 DNA: TGTGCCAGCACCGTCGGACGGGGATCCTTGGAGCAGTACTTC
D gene: .; clone size: many; V gene: TRBV28; J gene: TRBJ1-4; CDR3 protein: CASSRRFSATNEKLFF; CDR3 DNA: TGTGCCAGCAGTCGTCGGTTTTCAGCAACTAATGAAAAACTGTTTTTT
D gene: TRBD2; clone size: .; V gene: TRBV3-1; J gene: TRBJ2-7; CDR3 protein: CASSRTPGSGNYEQYF; CDR3 DNA: TGTGCCAGCAGTCGAACGCCCGGTAGCGGGAACTACGAGCAGTACTTC
D gene: TRBD1; clone size: .; V gene: TRBV12-3/TRBV12-4; J gene: TRBJ1-6; CDR3 protein: CASSLATQGGWSPLHF; CDR3 DNA: TGTGCCAGCAGTTTAGCTACCCAGGGGGGATGGTCACCCCTCCACTTT
D gene: TRBD2; clone size: many; V gene: TRBV4-2; J gene: TRBJ2-4; CDR3 protein: CASSQEASGVKNIQYF; CDR3 DNA: TGTGCCAGCAGCCAAGAGGCTAGCGGGGTCAAAAACATTCAGTACTTC
D gene: .; clone size: many; V gene: TRBV7-6; J gene: TRBJ2-3; CDR3 protein: CASSNGGDTQYF; CDR3 DNA: TGTGCCAGCAGCAACGGGGGCGATACGCAGTATTTT
D gene: .; clone size: many; V gene: TRBV24-1; J gene: TRBJ1-1; CDR3 protein: CATSDFAAEAFF; CDR3 DNA: TGTGCCACCAGTGATTTTGCGGCTGAAGCTTTCTTT
D gene: TRBD2; clone size: .; V gene: TRBV7-8; J gene: TRBJ2-3; CDR3 protein: CASSLPGQRGGRGTDTQYF; CDR3 DNA: TGTGCCAGCAGCTTGCCCGGGCAGCGGGGGGGCCGTGGCACAGATACGCAGTATTTT
D gene: TRBD1; clone size: many; V gene: TRBV19; J gene: TRBJ2-5; CDR3 protein: CASSPHGQGSWETQYF; CDR3 DNA: TGTGCCAGTAGTCCTCATGGACAGGGGAGTTGGGAGACCCAGTACTTC
D gene: .; clone size: many; V gene: TRBV12-3/TRBV12-4; J gene: TRBJ1-1; CDR3 protein: CASSLYQGPGAFF; CDR3 DNA: TGTGCCAGCAGTTTATACCAGGGCCCGGGGGCTTTCTTT
D gene: .; clone size: many; V gene: TRBV2; J gene: TRBJ2-5; CDR3 protein: CASSDGRGKQETQYF; CDR3 DNA: TGTGCCAGCAGTGATGGCAGGGGCAAACAAGAGACCCAGTACTTC
D gene: .; clone size: many; V gene: TRBV9; J gene: TRBJ2-7; CDR3 protein: CASSVAYEQYF; CDR3 DNA: TGTGCCAGCAGCGTAGCCTACGAGCAGTACTTC
D gene: TRBD1; clone size: once; V gene: TRBV6-6; J gene: TRBJ2-7; CDR3 protein: CASHDRGREQYF; CDR3 DNA: TGTGCCAGCCACGACAGGGGGCGCGAGCAGTACTTC
D gene: TRBD1; clone size: many; V gene: TRBV15; J gene: TRBJ2-1; CDR3 protein: CATEDRGTYNEQFF; CDR3 DNA: TGTGCCACCGAGGACAGGGGCACCTACAATGAGCAGTTCTTC
D gene: TRBD1; clone size: many; V gene: TRBV12-3/TRBV12-4; J gene: TRBJ2-2; CDR3 protein: CATRTGFANTGELFF; CDR3 DNA: TGTGCCACCCGGACAGGGTTTGCGAACACCGGGGAGCTGTTTTTT
D gene: .; clone size: few; V gene: TRBV20-1; J gene: TRBJ1-1; CDR3 protein: CSAREDLNTEAFF; CDR3 DNA: TGCAGTGCTAGGGAGGACCTGAACACTGAAGCTTTCTTT
D gene: .; clone size: many; V gene: TRBV10-3; J gene: TRBJ1-2; CDR3 protein: CAISDSGLGYGYTF; CDR3 DNA: TGTGCCATCAGTGATTCGGGGCTCGGGTATGGCTACACCTTC
D gene: .; clone size: .; V gene: TRBV20-1; J gene: TRBJ1-6; CDR3 protein: CSARDRTQSSYNSPLHF; CDR3 DNA: TGCAGTGCTAGAGATCGCACCCAGAGCTCCTATAATTCACCCCTCCACTTT
D gene: TRBD1; clone size: few; V gene: TRBV7-9; J gene: TRBJ1-4; CDR3 protein: CAIRQGTNEKLFF; CDR3 DNA: TGTGCCATCCGACAGGGAACTAATGAAAAACTGTTTTTT
D gene: .; clone size: many; V gene: TRBV21-1; J gene: TRBJ1-4; CDR3 protein: CASSKAGPEAFNEKLFF; CDR3 DNA: TGTGCCAGCAGCAAAGCTGGGCCCGAAGCCTTTAATGAAAAACTGTTTTTT
D gene: TRBD2; clone size: many; V gene: TRBV5-4; J gene: TRBJ2-3; CDR3 protein: CASSLGGTSGGNTQYF; CDR3 DNA: TGTGCCAGCAGCTTGGGAGGGACTAGCGGGGGAAATACGCAGTATTTT
D gene: .; clone size: many; V gene: TRBV29-1; J gene: TRBJ2-7; CDR3 protein: CSVRERLAFEQYF; CDR3 DNA: TGCAGCGTTCGGGAACGCCTAGCGTTCGAGCAGTACTTC
D gene: .; clone size: many; V gene: TRBV6-5; J gene: TRBJ2-1; CDR3 protein: CASRRGGGNEQFF; CDR3 DNA: TGTGCCAGCAGGAGGGGGGGCGGCAATGAGCAGTTCTTC
D gene: .; clone size: few; V gene: TRBV7-3; J gene: TRBJ2-1; CDR3 protein: CASSLDISFYNEQFF; CDR3 DNA: TGTGCCAGCAGCTTAGATATCTCATTCTACAATGAGCAGTTCTTC
D gene: .; clone size: many; V gene: TRBV25-1; J gene: TRBJ2-7; CDR3 protein: CASSDEGLIGGYEQYF; CDR3 DNA: TGTGCCAGCAGTGACGAGGGACTTATAGGCGGCTACGAGCAGTACTTC
D gene: .; clone size: many; V gene: TRBV5-1; J gene: TRBJ2-1; CDR3 protein: CASSLQLFRNEQFF; CDR3 DNA: TGCGCCAGCAGCTTGCAGTTATTCCGTAATGAGCAGTTCTTC
D gene: TRBD2; clone size: many; V gene: TRBV24-1; J gene: TRBJ2-1; CDR3 protein: CATSDSRTSGGWDEQFF; CDR3 DNA: TGTGCCACCAGTGATTCCCGGACTAGCGGGGGCTGGGATGAGCAGTTCTTC